One and the same sample provided the 20 T cell receptor beta chains below, sequenced in a study of blood T cells in healthy people across ages. A second PCR, run for roughly 7 to 11 cycles, used a sample-barcoded 5' primer plus a J-beta primer mix. TCRdb passed the 5' RACE reads through MiXCR, listing each CDR3 protein once. The data show fewer than 2 million distinct CDR3 sequences, about two fifths seen once. The sequenced sample consisted of blood. All receptors derive from a human donor in good health.

In this sample, this clonotype turned up a few times. The chain has TRBV5-1 and TRBJ1-6; D gene unclear. Germline CDR1 SGHRS, CDR2 YFSETQ. V lost 0 bases to trimming and J lost 9 bases, with 16 bases between them. The CDR3 totals 16 residues. CDR3 sequence reads: CASSLVFARFGSPLHF. For the CDR3, the DNA is TGCGCCAGCAGCTTGGTGTTCGCCAGGTTCGGTTCACCCCTCCACTTT.

This chain uses TRBV6-6 with TRBJ2-7, with D perhaps TRBD1 or TRBD2 (5 bases each). The CDR3 loop spans 16 amino acids. V was pared by 0 bases and J by 0 bases, with 12 bases between. The germline gives CDR1 MNHNY, CDR2 SVGAGI (reference sequence). CDR3 DNA: TGTGCCAGCAGTTACTCGACGGGACGGGCCTCCTACGAGCAGTACTTC. As protein: CASSYSTGRASYEQYF.

The chain uses TRBV9 and TRBJ2-1; D is tentatively TRBD1 or TRBD2 (5 bases each). CDR1 and CDR2 (germline): SGDLS, YYNGEE. The CDR3 totals 14 residues. Trimming pared 3 bases from V and 5 bases from J, leaving 12 bases between. The CDR3 loop is CASSGGWPNNEQFF. The CDR3 nucleotides are TGTGCCAGCAGCGGGGGGTGGCCTAACAATGAGCAGTTCTTC.

The chain uses TRBV7-6 and TRBJ2-5, with D maybe TRBD2 (6 bases). Germline values: CDR1 SGHVS, CDR2 FNYEAQ. Trimming cost V 3 bases and J 5 bases, with 10 bases left between them. This CDR3 has 13 residues. CDR3 amino acids: CASSFELAETQYF. The CDR3 DNA reads as TGTGCCAGCAGCTTTGAACTAGCTGAGACCCAGTACTTC.

As concerns this clonotype: A much larger clonotype is one base distant, so this may be a read error. The chain is built from TRBV5-1 and TRBJ1-2, with 7 bases lining up with TRBD1. The CDR3 runs to 13 residues. Per germline, CDR1 SGHRS and CDR2 YFSETQ. Written as DNA, the CDR3 is TGCGCCAGCAGCTCGAGGGGGCCCTATGACTACACCTTC. The encoded protein is CASSSRGPYDYTF.

The J gene is TRBJ2-3, the V gene TRBV6-6; the match to TRBD1 covers 7 bases. With V trimmed by 5 bases and J by 1 base, 6 bases remained unmatched. Germline V gives CDR1 MNHNY, CDR2 SVGAGI (reference sequence). The CDR3 contains 15 residues. The CDR3 DNA is TGTGCCAGCAGTACAACAGGGGTAGGCACAGATACGCAGTATTTT. Encoded protein: CASSTTGVGTDTQYF.

The chain joins TRBV24-1 to TRBJ2-1; TRBD2 matches 7 bases. V lost 4 bases, J lost 0 bases, and 5 bases stayed unmatched. Germline CDR1 is KGHDR and CDR2 is SFDVKD. The CDR3 extends over 16 amino acids. In DNA, the CDR3 is TGTGCCACCAGTGAAATGGGGAGGGGCTCCTACAATGAGCAGTTCTTC. It specifies CATSEMGRGSYNEQFF.

The rearrangement links TRBV7-2 to TRBJ1-2; D remains ambiguous. V was cut by 3 bases and J by 0 bases, with 8 bases left in between. The CDR3 covers 14 residues. The germline V gene encodes CDR1 SGHTA and CDR2 FQGNSA. CDR3 in DNA: TGTGCCAGCAGCTTCGGGCTTACTAACTATGGCTACACCTTC. This sequence encodes CASSFGLTNYGYTF. The entire variable domain, with the rest obtained from reference TRBV7-2 and TRBJ1-2, is as follows: GAGVSQSPSNKVTEKGKDVELRCDPISGHTALYWYRQSLGQGLEFLIYFQGNSAPDKSGLPSDRFSAERTGGSVSTLTIQRTQQEDSAVYLCASSFGLTNYGYTFGSGTRLTVV.

The rearrangement joins TRBV20-1 to TRBJ2-3; TRBD2 aligns across 9 bases. The CDR3 has 14 residues. The trim removed 5 bases at V and 2 bases at J, leaving 5 bases unmatched. The germline V gene encodes CDR1 DFQATT and CDR2 SNEGSKA (reference sequence). The CDR3 is CSAPSGDYTDTQYF. The CDR3 coding sequence is TGCAGTGCTCCTAGCGGGGATTACACAGATACGCAGTATTTT.

The J gene is TRBJ1-1, the V gene TRBV7-9; the D gene is possibly TRBD1 (5 bases). The CDR3 is 17 amino acids. V was cut by 3 bases and J by 0 bases, with 17 bases left in between. Per the germline V gene, CDR1 is SEHNR and CDR2 is FQNEAQ (reference sequence). CDR3 sequence (DNA): TGTGCCAGCAGCTTCGTCATTGGCGGGGCGATGAACACTGAAGCTTTCTTT. Its protein is CASSFVIGGAMNTEAFF.

This chain links TRBV28 with TRBJ2-4; D is uncertain. CDR3 length: 14 residues. Trimming pared 3 bases from V and 4 bases from J, leaving 10 bases between. CDR1 and CDR2 from the germline V gene are MDHEN and SYDVKM. The CDR3 bases are TGTGCCAGCAGTTTTGAGACGGATAAAAACATTCAGTACTTC. It encodes CASSFETDKNIQYF.

The sample holds a few counts of this clonotype. The rearrangement joins TRBV7-6 to TRBJ2-1; 13 positions match TRBD2. Germline V CDR1 and CDR2: SGHVS, FNYEAQ. V lost 0 bases and J lost 6; bases outside the gene matches: 23. CDR3 size: 23 residues. The CDR3 is CASSLASGLAGRTPFWFGNEQFF. The CDR3 region has the DNA TGTGCCAGCAGCTTAGCTTCGGGACTAGCGGGGAGGACCCCTTTTTGGTTCGGCAATGAGCAGTTCTTC. The full variable domain, completed using reference TRBV7-6 and TRBJ2-1, is GAGVSQSPRYKVTKRGQDVALRCDPISGHVSLYWYRQALGQGPEFLTYFNYEAQQDKSGLPNDRFSAERPEGSISTLTIQRTEQRDSAMYRCASSLASGLAGRTPFWFGNEQFFGPGTRLTVL.

V usage is TRBV18 and J usage is TRBJ1-5; the D is unclear. V was trimmed by 2 bases and J by 7 bases, leaving 18 bases between them. There are 16 residues in the CDR3. The germline V gene encodes CDR1 KGHSH and CDR2 LQKENI. The CDR3 coding sequence is TGTGCCAGCTCACCAGAGGTAGAAACATCGCTACAGCCCCAGCATTTT. Its translation: CASSPEVETSLQPQHF. The entire variable domain, with the rest obtained from reference TRBV18 and TRBJ1-5, is as follows: NAGVMQNPRHLVRRRGQEARLRCSPMKGHSHVYWYRQLPEEGLKFMVYLQKENIIDESGMPKERFSAEFPKEGPSILRIQQVVRGDSAAYFCASSPEVETSLQPQHFGDGTRLSIL.

The rearrangement links TRBV24-1 to TRBJ1-1; D remains ambiguous. The CDR3 consists of 13 residues. The V and J ends lost 9 bases and 9 bases respectively, with 19 bases between them. Germline V gene sequence: CDR1 KGHDR, CDR2 SFDVKD. The CDR3 nucleotides read TGTGCCACCCCGTCGGCCCTGATCCAGCAAGCTTTCTTT. It codes for CATPSALIQQAFF.

The chain recombines TRBV29-1 with TRBJ2-7; D uncertain. This CDR3 comprises 15 residues. V lost 7 bases to trimming and J lost 2 bases, with 21 bases between them. The germline gives CDR1 SQVTM, CDR2 ANQGSEA. The CDR3 sequence: CSARHSQLFPYEQYF. The CDR3 nucleotides are TGCAGCGCTCGGCACAGCCAGTTATTCCCCTACGAGCAGTACTTC.

The chain recombines TRBV4-2 with TRBJ1-2; 10 bases agree with TRBD1. This CDR3 is built from 17 residues. The germline CDR1 and CDR2 sequences are LGHNA and YNFKEQ. With 5 bases clipped from V and 6 bases from J, the junction kept 15 bases outside the gene matches. CDR3 DNA: TGTGCCAGCAGCGTACCCGGGACAGGGGTAAGGGGAGATGGCTACACCTTC. It encodes CASSVPGTGVRGDGYTF.

The chain carries TRBV7-9 and TRBJ2-4, with D possibly being TRBD1 or TRBD2 (5 bases each). This CDR3 comprises 15 residues. V lost 6 bases and J 13 bases, leaving 25 bases between the germline ends. CDR1 SEHNR and CDR2 FQNEAQ come from the germline V gene (reference sequence). This chain's CDR3 is CASSRSDGADNEQYF. The CDR3 DNA follows: TGTGCCAGCAGTCGTAGCGACGGGGCAGACAATGAGCAGTACTTC.

This clonotype was seen only a few times. CDR3 nucleotide sequence: TGTGCCACTGTAGGGGGAGTAGCCTACGAGCAGTACTTC. The encoded protein is CATVGGVAYEQYF. The genes are TRBV28 and TRBJ2-7, with D perhaps TRBD1 (6 bases). V was cut by 10 bases and J by 2 bases, with 15 bases left in between. In germline, CDR1 is MDHEN, CDR2 SYDVKM. CDR3 length: 13 residues.

The chain combines TRBV7-3 with TRBJ2-3; perhaps TRBD2 as D (7 bases). The CDR3 runs to 19 residues. V lost 5 bases and J lost 2, with 26 bases in between. Per germline, CDR1 SGHTA and CDR2 FQGTGA. The CDR3 sequence: CASSPRGPLRRGHTDTQYF. The CDR3 DNA sequence: TGTGCCAGCAGCCCAAGGGGCCCGTTGCGGCGGGGGCACACAGATACGCAGTATTTT. Together with reference TRBV7-3 and TRBJ2-3, the CDR3 gives the full variable domain: GAGVSQTPSNKVTEKGKYVELRCDPISGHTALYWYRQSLGQGPEFLIYFQGTGAADDSGLPNDRFFAVRPEGSVSTLKIQRTERGDSAVYLCASSPRGPLRRGHTDTQYFGPGTRLTVL.

This clonotype was counted between two and nine times. The chain employs TRBV29-1 and TRBJ1-2; 8 bases agree with TRBD1. Germline V gene sequence: CDR1 SQVTM, CDR2 ANQGSEA. Losses at the gene ends were 5 bases for V and 3 bases for J; bases not matched to a gene: 5. The CDR3 is 13 residues long. The CDR3 DNA is TGCAGCGTTCAGACAGGGGAAGACTATGGCTACACCTTC. This encodes CSVQTGEDYGYTF.